The next 14 T cell receptor beta chains were all read from a single sample in a study of CD4+ T cells in melanoma. Only in-frame clones appear in the TCRdb table, and some are missing; sequencing was by immunoSEQ multiplex PCR. The sample includes 52,000 or so clones, 60% to 75% seen only once; the top ten take 4.8%. Sequenced material: tumor tissue. The origin of the receptors is a human donor with melanoma.

The chain recombines TRBV6-6 with TRBJ1-1; D is unclear. The CDR3 is made up of 14 amino acids. With 1 base removed from V and 3 bases from J, the gap between germline ends came to 9 bases. Germline CDR1 and CDR2: MNHNY and SVGAGI (reference sequence). CDR3 residues: CASSYLGGDTEAFF. The CDR3 DNA follows: TGTGCCAGCAGTTACTTGGGTGGGGACACTGAAGCTTTCTTT.

The J gene is TRBJ2-7, the V gene TRBV4-1; 7 bases fit TRBD1. Germline loops: CDR1 MGHRA, CDR2 YSYEKL. There are 15 residues in the CDR3. V shed 1 base and J 0 bases; nucleotides not matched to a gene: 3. The CDR3 loop reads CASSQGQGSSYEQYF. Here the CDR3 DNA reads TGCGCCAGCAGCCAAGGACAGGGAAGCTCCTACGAGCAGTACTTC.

This clone was detected only once. The chain is built from TRBV5-1 and TRBJ2-7; D is perhaps TRBD1 (6 bases). V was trimmed by 0 bases and J by 11 bases, leaving 12 bases between them. CDR3 length: 12 residues. Germline CDR1 SGHRS, CDR2 YFSETQ. The CDR3 coding sequence is TGCGCCAGCAGCTTGGGAGGGGGACAAGAGTACTTC. Residues: CASSLGGGQEYF.

The gene calls are TRBV7-6 and TRBJ2-3; D remains unclear. With 2 bases removed from V and 0 bases from J, the gap between germline ends came to 9 bases. This CDR3 has 15 residues. Looked up from germline, CDR1 is SGHVS and CDR2 is FNYEAQ. The DNA for the CDR3 is TGTGCCAGCAGCTTACTGGGTATCAGCACAGATACGCAGTATTTT. This translates into CASSLLGISTDTQYF.

This clone was seen a handful of times. This sequence joins TRBV30 and TRBJ1-6; no definite D call. Germline V lookup: CDR1 GTSNPN, CDR2 SVGIG (reference sequence). V was shortened by 0 bases and J by 4 bases, with 10 bases between the two germline ends. The CDR3 sequence is 15 residues long. In nucleotides, the CDR3 is TGTGCCTGGAGTGTCTCAACGGCATATAATTCACCCCTCCACTTT. Translation: CAWSVSTAYNSPLHF.

The chain joins TRBV5-8 to TRBJ1-6; possible D gene TRBD1, 5 bases. CDR1 and CDR2 (germline): SGHTS, YDEGEE. The V and J ends lost 2 bases and 10 bases respectively, with 13 bases between them. CDR3 size: 14 residues. The CDR3 DNA is TGTGCCAGCAGCTTAAATTTTGGGACCTCACCCCTCCACTTT. This translates into CASSLNFGTSPLHF.

This clone was found many times. This chain connects TRBV7-9 to TRBJ2-5, with D unclear. V dropped 5 bases and J dropped 1 base, with 11 bases sitting between them. The CDR3 consists of 14 residues. Germline values: CDR1 SEHNR, CDR2 FQNEAQ (reference sequence). Here the CDR3 DNA reads TGTGCCAGCAGCCGTACAGTACTCCAAGAGACCCAGTACTTC. Translated, it gives CASSRTVLQETQYF.

This clone occurred many times. DNA for the CDR3: TGTGCCAGCAGTTGGAGGGACATCTCCTACGAGCAGTACTTC. The encoded protein is CASSWRDISYEQYF. The V and J genes are TRBV5-5 and TRBJ2-7; D possibly matches TRBD1 or TRBD2 (6 bases each). The CDR3 covers 14 residues. Germline CDR1 and CDR2: SGHKS and YYEKEE (reference sequence). Trimming took off 5 bases at V and 0 bases at J, with 12 bases between the two ends. Combining the CDR3 with reference TRBV5-5 and TRBJ2-7 gives the whole variable domain DAGVTQSPTHLIKTRGQQVTLRCSPISGHKSVSWYQQVLGQGPQFIFQYYEKEERGRGNFPDRFSARQFPNYSSELNVNALLLGDSALYLCASSWRDISYEQYFGPGTRLTVT.

In this sample, this clone turned up a few times. The chain has TRBV7-6 and TRBJ2-2, with TRBD1 matching over 8 bases. V was pared by 5 bases and J by 1 base, with 6 bases of the junction left unmatched. Germline V gene data show CDR1 as SGHVS and CDR2 as FNYEAQ. The CDR3 sequence is 16 residues long. This CDR3 is CASSPAGTGNTGELFF. The CDR3 DNA is TGTGCCAGCAGCCCGGCCGGGACAGGGAACACCGGGGAGCTGTTTTTT.

This clone was detected a few times. The chain recombines TRBV19 with TRBJ2-2; the match to TRBD1 covers 7 bases. The CDR3 has 14 amino acids. Germline V lookup: CDR1 LNHDA, CDR2 SQIVND (reference sequence). With V trimmed by 7 bases and J by 2 bases, 4 bases remained unmatched. The CDR3 sequence: CASTDRDNTGELFF. The CDR3 region has the DNA TGTGCCAGTACCGACAGGGATAACACCGGGGAGCTGTTTTTT.

In this sample, this clone turned up once. The chain is built from TRBV5-6 and TRBJ1-1; 8 bases match TRBD1. This CDR3 is 15 amino acids long. V dropped 4 bases and J dropped 0; count of bases not matched to a gene: 5. Looked up from germline, CDR1 is SGHDT and CDR2 is YYEEEE. CDR3 region: CASSGTDRVNTEAFF. CDR3 nucleotides: TGTGCCAGCAGCGGAACGGACAGGGTGAACACTGAAGCTTTCTTT.

This clone has a single count. The rearrangement uses TRBV28 and TRBJ1-1; D not certain. Germline-derived CDR1 and CDR2 are MDHEN and SYDVKM. V dropped 3 bases and J dropped 2 bases, with 7 bases sitting between them. The CDR3 is made up of 13 amino acids. The CDR3 is CASSFRINTEAFF. The CDR3 nucleotides are TGTGCCAGCAGTTTCAGAATTAACACTGAAGCTTTCTTT.

The chain links TRBV30 to TRBJ1-1, with TRBD1 matching over 7 bases. This CDR3 has 13 residues. J lost 5 bases, V lost 2 bases, and 5 bases had no gene match. In germline, CDR1 is GTSNPN, CDR2 SVGIG (reference sequence). The DNA of the CDR3 is TGTGCCTGGAGTCAGGGGGTCCATACTGAAGCTTTCTTT. Translating gives CAWSQGVHTEAFF.

V usage is TRBV6-4 and J usage is TRBJ2-3, with D tentatively TRBD1 or TRBD2 (6 bases each). The CDR3 contains 14 residues. Looked up from germline, CDR1 is MRHNA and CDR2 is SNTAGT. V lost 11 bases and J lost 3, with 18 bases in between. The CDR3 coding sequence is TGTGCCGGAAATGGGGGGCGGGAAACAGATACGCAGTATTTT. Translated, it gives CAGNGGRETDTQYF.